Listed here are 4 T cell receptor beta chains from one sample, sequenced in a study of shared clonotypes between healthy human individuals. Repertoires were generated with immunoSEQ multiplex PCR, while TCRdb's copy carries only in-frame clones and drops some. The top ten hold roughly an eighth of the sample, which has approximately 500,000 clones, almost 80% seen once. The sequencing input was PBMCs. The receptors were sampled from a woman aged 40 to 49 in good health. Some clones in this sample may be carry-over from other donors' samples.

The genes are TRBV28 and TRBJ2-7; no definite D call. Looked up from germline, CDR1 is MDHEN and CDR2 is SYDVKM. Trimming removed 7 bases at V and 1 base at J, with 11 bases between. This CDR3 comprises 13 residues. As DNA, the CDR3 is TGTGCCAGCACCACTCCCTCATCCTACGAGCAGTACTTC. Its protein product is CASTTPSSYEQYF.

This clone was seen a handful of times. The chain combines TRBV6-1 with TRBJ1-5; tentative D call: TRBD1 (5 bases). Germline V gene data show CDR1 as MNHNS and CDR2 as SASEGT. Trimming pared 6 bases from V and 12 bases from J, leaving 18 bases between. This CDR3 is 13 amino acids long. The CDR3 is CASSLGAEAGQHF. CDR3 bases: TGTGCCAGCAGCCTAGGGGCGGAGGCAGGCCAGCATTTT.

CDR3 nucleotide sequence: TGTGCCAGCTCACCCCCCTCAGGAGGGGGAACCTACGAGCAGTACTTC. The encoded protein is CASSPPSGGGTYEQYF. The chain links TRBV18 to TRBJ2-7; D possibly uses TRBD1 or TRBD2 (6 bases each). V lost 3 bases and J 2 bases, leaving 17 bases between the germline ends. Germline V gene sequence: CDR1 KGHSH, CDR2 LQKENI. This CDR3 has 16 residues.

The J gene is TRBJ2-1, the V gene TRBV30, with unresolved D. CDR3 size: 13 residues. V was pared by 0 bases and J by 8 bases, with 11 bases between. Germline CDR1 and CDR2: GTSNPN and SVGIG (reference sequence). The CDR3 loop is CAWSVHNDDEQFF. The CDR3 coding sequence is TGTGCCTGGAGTGTACATAACGACGATGAGCAGTTCTTC.